This T cell receptor (beta chain) is from a study of regulatory T cells in long-lasting Graves disease (dated by TCRdb to about 2021). Turning to the overall study: In the newly diagnosed Graves' disease group, patients had been taking antithyroid drugs for less than 3 months. The study was conducted in China and was registered as a clinical trial. This study used TCR sequencing and RNA sequencing of peripheral blood to compare persistent Graves' disease patients against newly diagnosed Graves' disease patients. A total of roughly 33 samples were covered by TCR sequencing, comprising roughly 13 persistent and 20 or so newly diagnosed Graves' disease patients. Overall study outcomes, separate from this receptor: Patients with persistent disease shared more public clonotypes (approximately 2,500) than newly diagnosed patients did (approximately 1,000). Persistent Graves' disease patients showed lower TCR Shannon entropy and fewer highly expanded clones than newly diagnosed patients, suggesting clonal expansion. Preferential use of TRBV28, TRBJ1-2 and TRBJ2-5 was observed in persistent disease, whereas TRBV20-1 and TRBJ2-1 were favored in newly diagnosed disease. Sequencing and analysis were limited to the TCR beta chain. Only peripheral blood was studied, because thyroid tissue, the primary lesion, was inaccessible. As a limitation, the authors acknowledged that the small sample size may reduce accuracy.

Library preparation used multiplex PCR. Sequenced using an Illumina HiSeq 4000. CDR3 regions were amplified by Arm-PCR with iRepertoire HTBI primers to construct TCR beta libraries. Gel purification was performed on PCR products prior to sequencing. Regarding the original processing steps: Gene usage analysis of CDR3 amino acid clonotypes used the 62 TRBV and around 13 TRBJ segments found across samples. COPE and FqMerger were used to merge the filtered high-quality paired reads into contigs. Contigs were aligned with BLAST to IMGT TRBV, TRBD and TRBJ reference genes, and CDR3 was defined per IMGT. Clonotypes above 0.1% frequency were classified as highly expanded clones. Shannon entropy served as the measure of repertoire diversity, while the Gini coefficient captured V-J evenness. A clonotype was considered public if more than one individual shared it. The raw public data were reprocessed by TCRdb itself: fastp quality trimming at Q25, MiXCR clonotype calling, in-frame beta chains only. CDR3 protein sequences are deduplicated, and each keeps its most common genes and DNA. TCRdb's processing, not the authors', yielded these V and J calls. Recorded for this sample are 400,000 to 500,000 distinct CDR3 sequences; about 17% of them occurred a single time. The ten largest clones take up around 10% of the sample.

With respect to this clonotype: No cognate antigen has been identified for it. One base away there is no much larger clone; base qualities are not given.

This specimen's time point label, interpreted: newly diagnosed GD, antithyroid drugs for less than 3 months. For both TCR sequencing and RNA sequencing, RNA was extracted from PBMCs using TRIzol. The diagnosis of Graves' disease followed American Thyroid Association guidelines. Patients for the study were recruited at an endocrinology department in Xi'an, China. Each patient gave around 9 milliliters of peripheral blood, collected in an EDTA anticoagulant tube. PBMCs were isolated by Ficoll Paque Plus density gradient separation without further T cell sorting. RNA quality was checked with an Agilent 2100 Bioanalyzer and agarose gel, and concentration with a NanoDrop 2000. The CDR3 numbers 14 residues from cysteine through phenylalanine. Just the 42-base CDR3 DNA is kept, in frame starting at base 1. CDR1 and CDR2 are drawn from the germline V gene: MNHNS, SASEGT. V was cut back by 10 bases and J by 0 bases, leaving a gap of 13 bases between them.

The same sample was also used in a study of T cells in Graves' hyperthyroidism and ophthalmopathy. As noted in the second study: A patient counted as having stable Graves' hyperthyroidism if no progression to ophthalmopathy occurred over 18 months of follow-up. Hyperthyroidism patients were newly diagnosed, had a disease duration of under 2 months, and were aged 18 to 65 years. Patients with uncontrolled infections, other autoimmune diseases, pregnancy or lactation were excluded. Diagnoses were based on clinical symptoms, serum thyroxine and TRAb, thyroid ultrasound and orbital computed tomography. The TCR CDR3 was subjected to a first round of RT-PCR using the HTBI primer set and the Qiagen OneStep RT-PCR kit. Most expanded thyroid clonotypes (frequency above 0.001) were also detected in blood, a finding suggesting that blood repertoires may reflect thyroid immune responses. A 13 V-J signature model separated ophthalmopathy from stable hyperthyroidism, with just over 85% sensitivity and 81.08% specificity in cross-validation and 80%/75% in testing. During validation, the model predicted progression to ophthalmopathy a median of approximately 6.5 months ahead of onset, with approximately 70% sensitivity and under 85% specificity. A discovery cohort of about a hundred patients, 43 with Graves' ophthalmopathy and 57 with stable Graves' hyperthyroidism, was used to find distinguishing TCR V-J signatures. An independent validation cohort of fewer than 20 hyperthyroidism patients and 15 or so patients who later progressed to ophthalmopathy tested prospective prediction of ophthalmopathy. The 95 to 100 discovery patients were randomly divided into training and test sets at a 7:3 ratio. In addition, the study compared T-cell repertoires in thyroid tissue and in blood from several Graves' hyperthyroidism patients. After sampling, hyperthyroidism patients received methimazole starting at 30 mg daily, and ophthalmopathy patients received high-dose intravenous methylprednisolone. The libraries were constructed in a second round of multiplex PCR and then size-selected and purified. Sequencing of the libraries was done on an Illumina HiSeq2000 using paired-end 100 bp reads. Raw data were processed with SOAPnuke, discarding reads with adapters, uncalled bases, mean Phred below 15, or no exact constant-primer or identifier match. COPE v1.2.5 was used to merge high-quality paired reads, and clonotypes were defined as unique nucleotide sequences. MiTCR v1.1 was used to align the clonotypes against IMGT TRBV, TRBD and TRBJ reference segments. Only V-J combinations with frequency above 0.0001, covering about 99% of repertoires, were analysed. The TCS score was defined as F50 (clonal expansion) divided by E x V (chaos), with BLOSUM62-based TCRdist calculated between CDR3 peptides within each V-J. Welch's t-statistics and random forest reduced around 520 V-J features to fewer than 15, which were used in a naive Bayes classifier (R e1071). No statistical method was used to fix the sample size in advance, and group allocation was not hidden from the investigators. The paper describes TCR Vbeta CDR3 sequencing of around 140 peripheral blood samples, made up of some 40 ophthalmopathy patients, 70 to 75 hyperthyroidism patients and 17 progressor patients.

This specimen consisted of peripheral blood mononuclear cells (PBMCs), obtained at new diagnosis, from a patient treated with antithyroid drugs. The origin of this receptor is a woman in her 30s with Graves disease. Donor details come from another sample of the same person, matched by shared clones. The chain is assembled from TRBV6-1 and TRBJ1-5, with the D segment identity uncertain. The bases read TGTGCCACCCAAACGGGGAATAGCAATCAGCCCCAGCATTTT. Its amino acids are CATQTGNSNQPQHF.